Listed below are T cell receptor beta chains from one sample, sequenced in a study of blood T cell repertoires in COVID-19. The assay was immunoSEQ multiplex PCR, and TCRdb's table has in-frame clones only and misses some. Altogether 200,000 to 300,000 clones are present, more than 70% being singletons, with the ten largest covering about 2.5%. Specimen: peripheral blood. Receptors were obtained from a woman aged 45-65 years with acute or convalescent COVID-19. The CDR3 runs from the conserved cysteine through the conserved F or W. Each record gives: D gene, CDR3 length, clone size, V gene, J gene, CDR3 protein, CDR3 DNA. A D gene is named only where the DNA matches it firmly. The size of a clone is reported for some rows only, either as once, few or many, or as a class for expanded clones.

d_call: TRBD1
cdr3_length: 15
clone_size: once
v_call: TRBV2
j_call: TRBJ2-4
cdr3_aa: CASTLEQGEKNIQYF
cdr3_nt: TGTGCCAGCACCCTTGAACAGGGGGAAAAAAACATTCAGTACTTC

d_call: -
cdr3_length: 17
clone_size: -
v_call: TRBV27
j_call: TRBJ2-3
cdr3_aa: CASSFTGDTVRPDTQYF
cdr3_nt: TGTGCCAGCAGTTTTACGGGAGATACGGTCAGGCCAGATACGCAGTATTTT

d_call: -
cdr3_length: 13
clone_size: -
v_call: TRBV19
j_call: TRBJ1-6
cdr3_aa: CASSIQRDSPLHF
cdr3_nt: TGTGCCAGTAGTATTCAACGCGATTCACCCCTCCACTTT

d_call: TRBD2
cdr3_length: 16
clone_size: -
v_call: TRBV5-4
j_call: TRBJ2-1
cdr3_aa: CASSSGGAGTYNEQFF
cdr3_nt: TGTGCCAGCAGCTCGGGAGGGGCGGGGACCTACAATGAGCAGTTCTTC

d_call: -
cdr3_length: 14
clone_size: -
v_call: TRBV28
j_call: TRBJ2-7
cdr3_aa: CASSLLDTSNVQYF
cdr3_nt: TGTGCCAGCAGTTTACTTGACACGTCCAACGTACAGTACTTC

d_call: TRBD2
cdr3_length: 19
clone_size: -
v_call: TRBV4-3
j_call: TRBJ2-7
cdr3_aa: CASSQVLSVSSGETYEQYF
cdr3_nt: TGCGCCAGCAGCCAAGTGCTTTCCGTTTCGAGCGGGGAGACCTACGAGCAGTACTTC

d_call: -
cdr3_length: 15
clone_size: -
v_call: TRBV4-2
j_call: TRBJ2-7
cdr3_aa: CASSQRGTELYEQYF
cdr3_nt: TGTGCCAGCAGCCAAAGGGGCACAGAATTATACGAGCAGTACTTC

d_call: TRBD1
cdr3_length: 19
clone_size: -
v_call: TRBV6-1
j_call: TRBJ2-4
cdr3_aa: CASSGTLGQGWMNENIQYF
cdr3_nt: TGTGCCAGCAGTGGAACGCTAGGACAGGGATGGATGAATGAAAACATTCAGTACTTC

d_call: -
cdr3_length: 12
clone_size: -
v_call: TRBV6-5
j_call: TRBJ1-4
cdr3_aa: CASRRNNEKLFF
cdr3_nt: TGTGCCAGCAGGCGGAATAATGAAAAACTGTTTTTT

d_call: -
cdr3_length: 14
clone_size: -
v_call: TRBV25-1
j_call: TRBJ1-5
cdr3_aa: CASSDPGSNQPQHF
cdr3_nt: TGTGCCAGCAGTGACCCAGGGAGCAATCAGCCCCAGCATTTT

d_call: TRBD1
cdr3_length: 17
clone_size: once
v_call: TRBV7-6
j_call: TRBJ2-2
cdr3_aa: CASSPSYRQGDTGELFF
cdr3_nt: TGTGCCAGCAGCCCTTCCTACAGACAGGGGGACACCGGGGAGCTGTTTTTT

d_call: TRBD1
cdr3_length: 17
clone_size: -
v_call: TRBV25-1
j_call: TRBJ2-2
cdr3_aa: CASSEYGAGGVSGELFF
cdr3_nt: TGTGCCAGCAGTGAATATGGTGCAGGGGGCGTCAGCGGGGAGCTGTTTTTT

d_call: TRBD2
cdr3_length: 17
clone_size: -
v_call: TRBV30
j_call: TRBJ2-3
cdr3_aa: CAWSLPRLAEYTDTQYF
cdr3_nt: TGTGCCTGGAGCCTTCCCCGACTAGCGGAGTACACAGATACGCAGTATTTT

d_call: TRBD2
cdr3_length: 16
clone_size: -
v_call: TRBV19
j_call: TRBJ2-1
cdr3_aa: CASSIVLAGAYNEQFF
cdr3_nt: TGTGCCAGTAGTATCGTACTAGCGGGAGCCTACAATGAGCAGTTCTTC

d_call: -
cdr3_length: 14
clone_size: -
v_call: TRBV7-2
j_call: TRBJ1-6
cdr3_aa: CASSLARSNSPLHF
cdr3_nt: TGTGCCAGCAGCTTAGCTCGCAGTAATTCACCCCTCCACTTT

d_call: TRBD1
cdr3_length: 15
clone_size: -
v_call: TRBV10-3
j_call: TRBJ1-5
cdr3_aa: CAIRGTGYSNQPQHF
cdr3_nt: TGTGCCATCAGGGGGACAGGGTATAGCAATCAGCCCCAGCATTTT

d_call: TRBD1
cdr3_length: 15
clone_size: -
v_call: TRBV7-9
j_call: TRBJ1-6
cdr3_aa: CASRNDGQEYSPLHF
cdr3_nt: TGTGCCAGCAGGAACGACGGACAGGAATATTCACCCCTCCACTTT

d_call: TRBD1
cdr3_length: 14
clone_size: -
v_call: TRBV6-5
j_call: TRBJ2-5
cdr3_aa: CASSYSPGGETQYF
cdr3_nt: TGTGCCAGCAGTTACTCGCCAGGGGGAGAGACCCAGTACTTC

d_call: TRBD1
cdr3_length: 14
clone_size: -
v_call: TRBV24-1
j_call: TRBJ2-5
cdr3_aa: CATSDADRGETQYF
cdr3_nt: TGTGCCACCAGTGATGCAGACAGGGGGGAGACCCAGTACTTC

d_call: -
cdr3_length: 14
clone_size: -
v_call: TRBV27
j_call: TRBJ2-7
cdr3_aa: CASSPAGPHYEQYF
cdr3_nt: TGTGCCAGCAGTCCGGCGGGTCCCCACTACGAGCAGTACTTC

d_call: -
cdr3_length: 15
clone_size: -
v_call: TRBV4-3
j_call: TRBJ2-3
cdr3_aa: CASSQGNREGDTQYF
cdr3_nt: TGCGCCAGCAGCCAAGGGAACAGGGAAGGAGATACGCAGTATTTT

d_call: TRBD2
cdr3_length: 16
clone_size: few
v_call: TRBV10-3
j_call: TRBJ2-1
cdr3_aa: CAISESTSGIENEQFF
cdr3_nt: TGTGCCATCAGTGAGTCGACTAGCGGGATCGAGAATGAGCAGTTCTTC

d_call: -
cdr3_length: 13
clone_size: few
v_call: TRBV28
j_call: TRBJ2-3
cdr3_aa: CASRSPEADTQYF
cdr3_nt: TGTGCCAGCAGAAGTCCAGAGGCAGATACGCAGTATTTT

d_call: -
cdr3_length: 13
clone_size: -
v_call: TRBV3-1/TRBV3-2
j_call: TRBJ2-5
cdr3_aa: CASSPTIQETQYF
cdr3_nt: TGTGCCAGCAGCCCGACTATCCAAGAGACCCAGTACTTC

d_call: -
cdr3_length: 17
clone_size: -
v_call: TRBV7-2
j_call: TRBJ1-5
cdr3_aa: CASSLALGFYSNQPQHF
cdr3_nt: TGTGCCAGCAGCTTAGCGCTCGGGTTTTATAGCAATCAGCCCCAGCATTTT

d_call: -
cdr3_length: 14
clone_size: -
v_call: TRBV9
j_call: TRBJ1-1
cdr3_aa: CASSVRGLGTEAFF
cdr3_nt: TGTGCCAGCAGCGTACGGGGACTGGGCACTGAAGCTTTCTTT

d_call: -
cdr3_length: 17
clone_size: -
v_call: TRBV21-1
j_call: TRBJ2-7
cdr3_aa: CASSRRGGLAGDSEQYF
cdr3_nt: TGTGCCAGCAGCAGAAGGGGGGGGCTAGCGGGAGATTCCGAGCAGTACTTC

d_call: -
cdr3_length: 14
clone_size: -
v_call: TRBV15
j_call: TRBJ2-7
cdr3_aa: CATSRDRPGPEQYF
cdr3_nt: TGTGCCACCAGCAGAGATAGGCCAGGCCCCGAGCAGTACTTC

d_call: -
cdr3_length: 16
clone_size: -
v_call: TRBV28
j_call: TRBJ1-5
cdr3_aa: CASSRLAGTHNQPQHF
cdr3_nt: TGTGCCAGCAGCCGGTTAGCTGGGACACACAATCAGCCCCAGCATTTT

d_call: -
cdr3_length: 14
clone_size: -
v_call: TRBV7-2
j_call: TRBJ2-5
cdr3_aa: CASSQGGFQETQYF
cdr3_nt: TGTGCCAGCAGCCAGGGGGGTTTCCAAGAGACCCAGTACTTC

d_call: TRBD1
cdr3_length: 16
clone_size: -
v_call: TRBV7-8
j_call: TRBJ2-3
cdr3_aa: CASSLAGTGLTDTQYF
cdr3_nt: TGTGCCAGCAGCTTAGCCGGGACAGGGTTGACAGATACGCAGTATTTT

d_call: TRBD1
cdr3_length: 15
clone_size: -
v_call: TRBV6-5
j_call: TRBJ2-2
cdr3_aa: CASIGDSSHSGELFF
cdr3_nt: TGTGCCAGCATCGGGGACAGTTCTCACAGTGGGGAGCTGTTTTTT

d_call: -
cdr3_length: 12
clone_size: -
v_call: TRBV30
j_call: TRBJ1-6
cdr3_aa: CAWSRQHSPLHF
cdr3_nt: TGTGCCTGGAGCCGACAGCATTCACCCCTCCACTTT